This TCR beta chain was obtained from a study of cytotoxic CD8 clonotypes in ibrutinib-treated CLL. Regarding this clone: One end of the junction is discordant with germline, which a read error may explain.

TCRdb keeps only in-frame clones here, not all; method: immunoSEQ multiplex PCR. The table records around 70,000 clones, more than 60% of them present only once. The receptor's source is a human donor with chronic lymphocytic leukemia. Material: PBMCs, obtained after 12 months of ibrutinib treatment.

The CDR3 sequence: CANSTNMEDTQYF. The CDR3 DNA is TGTGCCAACAGCACCAATATGGAAGATACGCAGTATTTT. This rearrangement joins TRBV9 to TRBJ2-3; D unresolved. Germline V lookup: CDR1 SGDLS, CDR2 YYNGEE. The CDR3 is 13 residues long.